Below, 3 T cell receptor beta chains from the same sample are listed, as sequenced in a study of blood T cells in healthy people across ages. Primed by a sample-barcoded 5' primer and a J-beta primer mix, a second PCR proceeded for about 7 to 11 cycles. Each CDR3 protein is one row after TCRdb ran MiXCR on the 5' RACE reads. The repertoire holds around 990,000 distinct CDR3 sequences, with about 23% as singletons. The data also belong to a second study, concerning T cells of mothers and their children.

Sequenced sample: blood. The origin of the receptors is a girl between 2 and 10 years old in good health.

The rearrangement joins TRBV6-2 or TRBV6-3 to TRBJ2-3, with D unclear. Germline CDR1 and CDR2: MNHEY and SVGEGT. The CDR3 spans 11 residues. Trimming pared 7 bases from V and 6 bases from J, leaving 8 bases between. DNA of the CDR3: TGTGCCAGCACCCAAAGGGATACGCAGTATTTT. Translation: CASTQRDTQYF.

Details on this clonotype: Being one base from a much bigger clone, this may be a read error. This chain uses TRBV2 with TRBJ2-7; perhaps D is TRBD1 or TRBD2 (6 bases each). The CDR3 is 13 amino acids. Trimming took 6 bases from V and 2 from J, leaving 11 bases between them. Per the germline V gene, CDR1 is SNHLY and CDR2 is FYNNEI. The chain's CDR3 is CASRGGHPYEQYF. DNA for the CDR3: TGTGCCAGCAGGGGGGGACACCCCTACGAGCAGTACTTC. Complete variable domain (other parts from reference TRBV2 and TRBJ2-7): EPEVTQTPSHQVTQMGQEVILRCVPISNHLYFYWYRQILGQKVEFLVSFYNNEISEKSEIFDDQFSVERPDGSNFTLKIRSTKLEDSAMYFCASRGGHPYEQYFGPGTRLTVT.

This clonotype showed up just a few times. The rearrangement uses TRBV2 and TRBJ1-4, with D unresolved. V was shortened by 6 bases and J by 3 bases, with 8 bases between the two germline ends. Germline V gives CDR1 SNHLY, CDR2 FYNNEI. This CDR3 comprises 13 residues. CDR3 sequence reads: CASRNQPNEKLFF. CDR3 nucleotides: TGTGCCAGCAGAAACCAGCCTAATGAAAAACTGTTTTTT.